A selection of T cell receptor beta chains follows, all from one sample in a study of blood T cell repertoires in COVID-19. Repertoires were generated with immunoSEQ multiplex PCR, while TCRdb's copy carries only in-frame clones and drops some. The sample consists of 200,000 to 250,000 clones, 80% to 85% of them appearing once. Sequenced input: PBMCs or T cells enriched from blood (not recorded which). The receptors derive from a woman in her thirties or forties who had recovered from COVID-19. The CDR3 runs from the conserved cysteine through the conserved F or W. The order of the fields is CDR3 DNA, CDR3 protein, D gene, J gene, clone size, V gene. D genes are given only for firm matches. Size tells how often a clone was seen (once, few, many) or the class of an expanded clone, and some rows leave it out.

cdr3_nt: TGTGCCAGCAGTTTAACAGGGGGAATAAATGAGCAGTTCTTC
cdr3_aa: CASSLTGGINEQFF
d_call: TRBD1
j_call: TRBJ2-1
clone_size: -
v_call: TRBV28

cdr3_nt: TGTGCCAGTAGTATTACCCGGGACTATGAGCAGTTCTTC
cdr3_aa: CASSITRDYEQFF
d_call: -
j_call: TRBJ2-1
clone_size: once
v_call: TRBV19

cdr3_nt: TGTGCCAGCAGCTTGGCAGGGGAGAGCTATGGCTACACCTTC
cdr3_aa: CASSLAGESYGYTF
d_call: -
j_call: TRBJ1-2
clone_size: -
v_call: TRBV7-8

cdr3_nt: TGTGCCAGCAGCTCGTTGGACTTAGGGACAGATACGCAGTATTTT
cdr3_aa: CASSSLDLGTDTQYF
d_call: -
j_call: TRBJ2-3
clone_size: -
v_call: TRBV11-2

cdr3_nt: TGTGCCAGCAGCTTAGCAGGGGGATTCTCCTACAATGAGCAGTTCTTC
cdr3_aa: CASSLAGGFSYNEQFF
d_call: -
j_call: TRBJ2-1
clone_size: -
v_call: TRBV7-2

cdr3_nt: TGTGCCAGCACCCTCTACGAGCAGTACTTC
cdr3_aa: CASTLYEQYF
d_call: -
j_call: TRBJ2-7
clone_size: -
v_call: TRBV27

cdr3_nt: TGTGCCAGCAGGTCCGACAGGGATTATTTCTATGGCTACACCTTC
cdr3_aa: CASRSDRDYFYGYTF
d_call: TRBD1
j_call: TRBJ1-2
clone_size: -
v_call: TRBV5-4

cdr3_nt: TGTGCCAGCAGTCCGACGGGCCAAGAGACCCAGTACTTC
cdr3_aa: CASSPTGQETQYF
d_call: -
j_call: TRBJ2-5
clone_size: -
v_call: TRBV27

cdr3_nt: TGTGCCAGCAGCCCCGTTCGGGGGAGGGCTTCGTACTTC
cdr3_aa: CASSPVRGRASYF
d_call: TRBD2
j_call: TRBJ2-4
clone_size: few
v_call: TRBV12-3/TRBV12-4

cdr3_nt: TGTGCCAGCAACCGGGACAGGGAATTCCCAGGTGGCTACACCTTC
cdr3_aa: CASNRDREFPGGYTF
d_call: TRBD1
j_call: TRBJ1-2
clone_size: -
v_call: TRBV2

cdr3_nt: TGTGCCAGCAGTTTCAGGGGCTGGGGCACAGATACGCAGTATTTT
cdr3_aa: CASSFRGWGTDTQYF
d_call: -
j_call: TRBJ2-3
clone_size: -
v_call: TRBV28

cdr3_nt: TGTGCCAGCAGATGGCGGGTGGGGATTTCACCCCTCCACTTT
cdr3_aa: CASRWRVGISPLHF
d_call: -
j_call: TRBJ1-6
clone_size: -
v_call: TRBV6-5

cdr3_nt: TGTGCCATCAGATCTCTGGACGCCCAGGGGGGCTACACCTTC
cdr3_aa: CAIRSLDAQGGYTF
d_call: -
j_call: TRBJ1-2
clone_size: -
v_call: TRBV10-3

cdr3_nt: TGTGCCAGCAGCTTTGGTACAACAACTAATGAAAAACTGTTTTTT
cdr3_aa: CASSFGTTTNEKLFF
d_call: -
j_call: TRBJ1-4
clone_size: -
v_call: TRBV7-9

cdr3_nt: TGTGCCAGCAGTTATTCCGGGGGATCCTACGAGCAGTACTTC
cdr3_aa: CASSYSGGSYEQYF
d_call: -
j_call: TRBJ2-7
clone_size: -
v_call: TRBV7-3

cdr3_nt: TGTGCCAGCTCCCTCTCACAGGGGGCGACTGAAGCTTTCTTT
cdr3_aa: CASSLSQGATEAFF
d_call: TRBD1
j_call: TRBJ1-1
clone_size: few
v_call: TRBV18

cdr3_nt: TGTGCCAGCAGCTTGGCCACTCCCCGTTGGACCGGGGAGCTGTTTTTT
cdr3_aa: CASSLATPRWTGELFF
d_call: -
j_call: TRBJ2-2
clone_size: few
v_call: TRBV5-5

cdr3_nt: TGTGCCAGCTCACGGACAGGAGGCACAGATACGCAGTATTTT
cdr3_aa: CASSRTGGTDTQYF
d_call: TRBD1
j_call: TRBJ2-3
clone_size: once
v_call: TRBV18

cdr3_nt: TGCAGTGCTAGGGGGGGGGAGACCCAGTACTTC
cdr3_aa: CSARGGETQYF
d_call: TRBD2
j_call: TRBJ2-5
clone_size: -
v_call: TRBV20-1

cdr3_nt: TGTGCCAGCAGCTCCGGGATACTAGTCCGAGAGACCCAGTACTTC
cdr3_aa: CASSSGILVRETQYF
d_call: -
j_call: TRBJ2-5
clone_size: -
v_call: TRBV6-5

cdr3_nt: TGTGCCAGCGGACAGACTGAAGCTTTCTTT
cdr3_aa: CASGQTEAFF
d_call: -
j_call: TRBJ1-1
clone_size: -
v_call: TRBV12-3/TRBV12-4

cdr3_nt: TGTGCCAGCAGTTCACCGGCGGGAGTTGAGCAGTTCTTC
cdr3_aa: CASSSPAGVEQFF
d_call: TRBD2
j_call: TRBJ2-1
clone_size: once
v_call: TRBV27

cdr3_nt: TGTGCCAGCAGCTTAACCGACAGGCGTAGTGGCTACACCTTC
cdr3_aa: CASSLTDRRSGYTF
d_call: -
j_call: TRBJ1-2
clone_size: -
v_call: TRBV7-8

cdr3_nt: TGTGCCAGCAGTGACGCCGAGATGGATGAGCAGTTCTTC
cdr3_aa: CASSDAEMDEQFF
d_call: -
j_call: TRBJ2-1
clone_size: once
v_call: TRBV25-1

cdr3_nt: TGTGCCAGCAGTTTGACTAGCGGGGGGTACAATGAGCAGTTCTTC
cdr3_aa: CASSLTSGGYNEQFF
d_call: TRBD2
j_call: TRBJ2-1
clone_size: -
v_call: TRBV28

cdr3_nt: TGCGCCAGCAGCCGGGGACAGGGGGCTAGAGACACTGAAGCTTTCTTT
cdr3_aa: CASSRGQGARDTEAFF
d_call: TRBD1
j_call: TRBJ1-1
clone_size: -
v_call: TRBV5-1

cdr3_nt: TGTGCCATCAGTGAGAACAGGGCAACTAATGAAAAACTGTTTTTT
cdr3_aa: CAISENRATNEKLFF
d_call: -
j_call: TRBJ1-4
clone_size: -
v_call: TRBV10-3

cdr3_nt: TGTGCCAGCAGCCCTTCCGGCGGGGGCGCTACGCAGTATTTT
cdr3_aa: CASSPSGGGATQYF
d_call: -
j_call: TRBJ2-3
clone_size: -
v_call: TRBV5-6

cdr3_nt: TGTGCCAGCAGCCCTCCGGACAGGCCTATGGCTTTCTTT
cdr3_aa: CASSPPDRPMAFF
d_call: TRBD1
j_call: TRBJ1-1
clone_size: few
v_call: TRBV5-5

cdr3_nt: TGTGCCAGCAGTTACCCCCAAACAGGGGGCGGGTATGGCTACACCTTC
cdr3_aa: CASSYPQTGGGYGYTF
d_call: TRBD1
j_call: TRBJ1-2
clone_size: -
v_call: TRBV6-5

cdr3_nt: TGTGCCAGCAGCTACAACCAGGGACAGCGGATCAATGGCTACACCTTC
cdr3_aa: CASSYNQGQRINGYTF
d_call: TRBD1
j_call: TRBJ1-2
clone_size: -
v_call: TRBV7-2

cdr3_nt: TGCGCCAGCAGCCGTACGCCCGGGACTACTAACACCGGGGAGCTGTTTTTT
cdr3_aa: CASSRTPGTTNTGELFF
d_call: TRBD2
j_call: TRBJ2-2
clone_size: -
v_call: TRBV5-1

cdr3_nt: TGTGCCAGCACAGGAGGGATCGACCAGTACTTC
cdr3_aa: CASTGGIDQYF
d_call: -
j_call: TRBJ2-7
clone_size: -
v_call: TRBV3-1/TRBV3-2

cdr3_nt: TGTGCCAGCAGCTTATTCAGGGTCAGGACCGGGGAGCTGTTTTTT
cdr3_aa: CASSLFRVRTGELFF
d_call: -
j_call: TRBJ2-2
clone_size: -
v_call: TRBV11-2

cdr3_nt: TGTGCCAGCTTCGCCGGGACAGGGAATCAGCCCCAGCATTTT
cdr3_aa: CASFAGTGNQPQHF
d_call: TRBD1
j_call: TRBJ1-5
clone_size: -
v_call: TRBV28

cdr3_nt: TGTGCCAGCTCACCCACCCTAGACAGACTCCTAAGGGCCTACACCTTC
cdr3_aa: CASSPTLDRLLRAYTF
d_call: -
j_call: TRBJ1-2
clone_size: -
v_call: TRBV18

cdr3_nt: TGCGCCAGCAGTGAGTCGGCGGATAGCTCCTACAATGAGCAGTTCTTC
cdr3_aa: CASSESADSSYNEQFF
d_call: -
j_call: TRBJ2-1
clone_size: -
v_call: TRBV10-1

cdr3_nt: TGCGCCAGCAGTTCCGGGTTAAACACTGAAGCTTTCTTT
cdr3_aa: CASSSGLNTEAFF
d_call: -
j_call: TRBJ1-1
clone_size: -
v_call: TRBV5-1

cdr3_nt: TGTGCCAGCAGCCAAGTTTCGAGAGGGCGTGCAAATGAGCAGTTCTTC
cdr3_aa: CASSQVSRGRANEQFF
d_call: -
j_call: TRBJ2-1
clone_size: -
v_call: TRBV3-1/TRBV3-2

cdr3_nt: TGTGCTAGTGGTGACAGACAAGAGACCCAGTACTTC
cdr3_aa: CASGDRQETQYF
d_call: -
j_call: TRBJ2-5
clone_size: -
v_call: TRBV12-5

cdr3_nt: TGTGCCAGCAGCCGCAACGACAGGGGTGGGTTGGAGACCCAGTACTTC
cdr3_aa: CASSRNDRGGLETQYF
d_call: TRBD1
j_call: TRBJ2-5
clone_size: -
v_call: TRBV5-6

cdr3_nt: TGTGCCAGCAGCCAAGAAGGCAGGTATAATTCACCCCTCCACTTT
cdr3_aa: CASSQEGRYNSPLHF
d_call: -
j_call: TRBJ1-6
clone_size: few
v_call: TRBV3-1/TRBV3-2

cdr3_nt: TGTGCCAGCAGCATTGGACGGAGTAGCGGGGGCAGCTCCTACGAGCAGTACTTC
cdr3_aa: CASSIGRSSGGSSYEQYF
d_call: TRBD2
j_call: TRBJ2-7
clone_size: -
v_call: TRBV3-1/TRBV3-2

cdr3_nt: TGTGCCAGCAGCTTTTTCAGGGGCGGCACTGAAGCTTTCTTT
cdr3_aa: CASSFFRGGTEAFF
d_call: -
j_call: TRBJ1-1
clone_size: -
v_call: TRBV7-2

cdr3_nt: TGTGCCAGCAGGGGGGCAAACGAGCAGTACTTC
cdr3_aa: CASRGANEQYF
d_call: -
j_call: TRBJ2-7
clone_size: -
v_call: TRBV7-9

cdr3_nt: TGCAGTGCTTTACAGATATCCTGGCTAATCTTC
cdr3_aa: CSALQISWLIF
d_call: -
j_call: TRBJ1-2
clone_size: few
v_call: TRBV20-1

cdr3_nt: TGTGCCAGCAGCCAAGTCGGTTCTAGGACAGGGGCAAAGGAACTGTTTTTT
cdr3_aa: CASSQVGSRTGAKELFF
d_call: TRBD1
j_call: TRBJ1-4
clone_size: -
v_call: TRBV3-1/TRBV3-2

cdr3_nt: TGTGCCAGCAGCCCGTCACAGGGGGCGCAAACTGAAGCTTTCTTT
cdr3_aa: CASSPSQGAQTEAFF
d_call: TRBD1
j_call: TRBJ1-1
clone_size: -
v_call: TRBV7-9

cdr3_nt: TGTGCCGCCTCTGACCGGGGAACGGCGGTCCTGGGCTACACCTTC
cdr3_aa: CAASDRGTAVLGYTF
d_call: -
j_call: TRBJ1-2
clone_size: once
v_call: TRBV6-6

cdr3_nt: TGTGCCAGCAGCCAAGATTTCAGGGGGGCAGATACGCAGTATTTT
cdr3_aa: CASSQDFRGADTQYF
d_call: -
j_call: TRBJ2-3
clone_size: -
v_call: TRBV3-1/TRBV3-2